A single T cell receptor beta chain is shown here with its context. Antigen: not known. The germline CDR1 and CDR2 sequences are SGHDT and YYEEEE. Trimming stripped 4 bases from V and 3 bases from J, with 10 bases between. The CDR3 covers 13 residues. Data came from immunoSEQ multiplex PCR; TCRdb stores just in-frame clones and leaves some out. The repertoire holds roughly 190,000 clones, with about 72% as singletons. This specimen belongs to a study of cytotoxic CD8 clonotypes in ibrutinib-treated CLL. General study results and limits: Clonality was higher at baseline than in age-matched healthy donors and tracked circulating CD8+ T-cell counts.

This receptor was identified in a human donor with chronic lymphocytic leukemia. V and J are TRBV5-6 and TRBJ1-2; D remains ambiguous. The sample consisted of PBMCs, taken after 24 months of ibrutinib treatment. CDR3 DNA sequence: TGTGCCAGCAGCAAACGGAGGTACTATGGCTACACCTTC. This translates into CASSKRRYYGYTF.